This T cell receptor beta chain was sequenced for a study of cytomegalovirus exposure and HLA in healthy donors. The PCR employed 60 Vbeta primers together with 13 Jbeta primers. The method was immunoSEQ multiplex PCR; TCRdb's version includes in-frame clones alone and lacks a portion of them. The sample consists of over 100,000 clones, nearly 80% of them appearing once. Germline assignment: CDR1 LNHDA and CDR2 SQIVND (reference sequence). The CDR3 runs to 15 residues. The V gene end was trimmed by 3 bases and the J gene end by 9 bases; junction bases not matched to a gene: 5. V and J are TRBV19 and TRBJ1-6; 10 bases fit TRBD1. Sequenced sample: PBMCs. The TCR comes from a male donor in good health and CMV-seronegative. CDR3: CASSIQRTGGSPLHF. DNA for the CDR3: TGTGCCAGTAGTATTCAGAGGACAGGGGGTTCACCCCTCCACTTT. Supplemented by reference TRBV19 and TRBJ1-6, the full variable domain reads DGGITQSPKYLFRKEGQNVTLSCEQNLNHDAMYWYRQDPGQGLRLIYYSQIVNDFQKGDIAEGYSVSREKKESFPLTVTSAQKNPTAFYLCASSIQRTGGSPLHFGNGTRLTVT.